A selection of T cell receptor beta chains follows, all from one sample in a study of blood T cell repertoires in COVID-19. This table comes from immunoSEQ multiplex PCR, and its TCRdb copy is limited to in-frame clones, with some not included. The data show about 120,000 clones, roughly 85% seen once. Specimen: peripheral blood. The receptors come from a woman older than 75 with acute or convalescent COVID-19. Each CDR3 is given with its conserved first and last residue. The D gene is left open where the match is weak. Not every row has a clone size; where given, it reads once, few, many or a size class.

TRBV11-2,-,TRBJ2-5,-,TGTGCCAGCAGCATAAGACATCAAGAGACCCAGTACTTC,CASSIRHQETQYF
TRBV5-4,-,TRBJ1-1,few,TGTGCCAGCAGCTCGGAACAGGGGAACACTGAAGCTTTCTTT,CASSSEQGNTEAFF
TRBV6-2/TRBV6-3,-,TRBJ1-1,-,TGTGCCAGCAGTCTCCCCCAGGGGATGAACACTGAAGCTTTCTTT,CASSLPQGMNTEAFF
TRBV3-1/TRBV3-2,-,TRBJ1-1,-,TGTGCCAGCAGTCACAGGTTCGTGAACACTGAAGCTTTCTTT,CASSHRFVNTEAFF
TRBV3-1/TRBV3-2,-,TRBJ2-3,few,TGTGCCAGTGGCTGGGGGGGCACAGATACGCAGTATTTT,CASGWGGTDTQYF
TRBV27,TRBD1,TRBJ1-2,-,TGTGCCAGCAGTCCCCGGGCAGGGGGCGGCTATGGCTACACCTTC,CASSPRAGGGYGYTF
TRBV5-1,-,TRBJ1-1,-,TGCGCCAGCAGCCTGACAGGTATCGGTTTTATGAACACTGAAGCTTTCTTT,CASSLTGIGFMNTEAFF
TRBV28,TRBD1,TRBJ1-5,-,TGTGCCAGTGGGACAGGCAATCAGCCCCAGCATTTT,CASGTGNQPQHF
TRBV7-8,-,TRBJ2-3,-,TGTGCCAGCAGCTCCTCCCAGAGGGATACGCAGTATTTT,CASSSSQRDTQYF
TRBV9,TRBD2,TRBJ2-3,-,TGTGCCAGCAGCGCCGCCCCGGGAGGGCGTGATACGCAGTATTTT,CASSAAPGGRDTQYF
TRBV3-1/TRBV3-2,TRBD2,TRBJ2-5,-,TGTGCCAGCAGCTATAGCGGGGGGGAGAAGACCCAGTACTTC,CASSYSGGEKTQYF
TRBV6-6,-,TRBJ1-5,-,TGTGCCAGCAGTTACGCGGGGGAACGGAGTCAGCCCCAGCATTTT,CASSYAGERSQPQHF
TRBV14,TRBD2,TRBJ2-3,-,TGTGCCAGCAGCCAGGTAGCGGGGGGGCTGAATACGCAGTATTTT,CASSQVAGGLNTQYF
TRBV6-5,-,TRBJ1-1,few,TGTGCCAGCAGTTACTTATCGAAGGCAGGGAACACTGAAGCTTTCTTT,CASSYLSKAGNTEAFF
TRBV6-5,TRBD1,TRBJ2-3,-,TGTGCCAGCAGGGACGGGACAGGGATATCGGATACGCAGTATTTT,CASRDGTGISDTQYF
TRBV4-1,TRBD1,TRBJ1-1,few,TGCGCCAGCAGCCAAACGACAGGGTGGGACACTGAAGCTTTCTTT,CASSQTTGWDTEAFF
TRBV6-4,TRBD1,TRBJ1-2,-,TGTGCCAGCAGACCGGGACAGGGGGCCTCTGGCTACACCTTC,CASRPGQGASGYTF
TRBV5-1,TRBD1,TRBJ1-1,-,TGCGCCAGCAGCTTGGTTGGACAGGGTACTGAAGCTTTCTTT,CASSLVGQGTEAFF
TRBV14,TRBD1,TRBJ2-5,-,TGTGCCAGCAGCCTTACCGGGACAGGGCAGGAGACCCAGTACTTC,CASSLTGTGQETQYF
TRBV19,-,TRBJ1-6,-,TGTGCCAGTAACGGGGGAGCGGGATCACCCCTCCACTTT,CASNGGAGSPLHF
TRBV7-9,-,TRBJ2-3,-,TGTGCCAGCAGCCTTAATTCTGGGGCGGCAGATACGCAGTATTTT,CASSLNSGAADTQYF
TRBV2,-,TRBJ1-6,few,TGTGCCAGCTCAGGAAATAATTCACCCCTCCACTTT,CASSGNNSPLHF
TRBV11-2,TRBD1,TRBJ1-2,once,TGTGCCAGCAGCTTCGACAGGGGATATGGCTACACCTTC,CASSFDRGYGYTF
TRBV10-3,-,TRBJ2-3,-,TGTGCCATTTCCCGGGACTTCGAGAGCACAGATACGCAGTATTTT,CAISRDFESTDTQYF
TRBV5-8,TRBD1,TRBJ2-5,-,TGTGCCAGCAGCTCGGGACAGAAAGAGACCCAGTACTTC,CASSSGQKETQYF
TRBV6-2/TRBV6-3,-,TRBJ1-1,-,TGTGCCAGCAGTTTCGGCGGATCAGGGAGGTCTATGACTGAAGCTTTCTTT,CASSFGGSGRSMTEAFF
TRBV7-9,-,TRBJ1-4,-,TGTGCCAGCACCAAGACAGGAAATGAAAAACTGTTTTTT,CASTKTGNEKLFF
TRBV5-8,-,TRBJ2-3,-,TGTGCCAGCAGCTTGTCCCTAGGCACAGATACGCAGTATTTT,CASSLSLGTDTQYF
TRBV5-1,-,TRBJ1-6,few,TGCGCCAGCAGCTTGGACAGACATTTAACATATAATTCACCCCTCCACTTT,CASSLDRHLTYNSPLHF
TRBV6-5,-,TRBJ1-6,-,TGTGCCAGCGAGGACCGGGGTAATTCACCCCTCCACTTT,CASEDRGNSPLHF
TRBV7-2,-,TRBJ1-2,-,TGTGCCAGCAGCTTAGAGGTTTCCAGGGTCGATGGCTACACCTTC,CASSLEVSRVDGYTF
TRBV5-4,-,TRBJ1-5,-,TGTGCCAGCAGCTTACTTCAGCCCCAGCATTTT,CASSLLQPQHF
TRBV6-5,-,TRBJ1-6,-,TGTGCCAGCAGTTACTCGGGACTTAGTGATGCACCCCTCCACTTT,CASSYSGLSDAPLHF
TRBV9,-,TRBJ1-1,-,TGTGCCAGCAGCGTAGCCCCGTTCGGCACTGAAGCTTTCTTT,CASSVAPFGTEAFF
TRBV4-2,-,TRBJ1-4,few,TGTGCCAGCAGCCACTCAAAAGGGGAAACTAATGAAAAACTGTTTTTT,CASSHSKGETNEKLFF
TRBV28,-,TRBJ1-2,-,TGTGCCAGCAGCTTCACTGGGACACCGGACTATGGCTACACCTTC,CASSFTGTPDYGYTF
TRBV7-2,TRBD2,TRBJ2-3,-,TGTGCCAGCAGCTCGGGACTATCCACAGATACGCAGTATTTT,CASSSGLSTDTQYF
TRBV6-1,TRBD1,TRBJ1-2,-,TGTGCCAGCAGTGAACAGGGACAGGGTAATGGCTACACCTTC,CASSEQGQGNGYTF
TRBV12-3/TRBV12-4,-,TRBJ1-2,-,TGTGCCAGCAGTTTAAGGGGAGGAGGCTACACCTTC,CASSLRGGGYTF
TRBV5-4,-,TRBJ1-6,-,TGTGCCAGCAGCCATAACGTGCGTTCGGACAGTAATTCACCCCTCCACTTT,CASSHNVRSDSNSPLHF
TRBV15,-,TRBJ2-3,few,TGTGCCACCAGCAACCCTTCAGGGGAAGATACGCAGTATTTT,CATSNPSGEDTQYF
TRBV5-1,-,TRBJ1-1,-,TGCGCCAGCAGCACAGGAATGTTCATGAACACTGAAGCTTTCTTT,CASSTGMFMNTEAFF
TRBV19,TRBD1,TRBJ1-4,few,TGTGCCAGTAGTTATCGACAGGGAACAACTAATGAAAAACTGTTTTTT,CASSYRQGTTNEKLFF
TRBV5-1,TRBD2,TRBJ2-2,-,TGCGCCAGCAGCCCAACGGAGCGGGGGCCCGGGGAGCTGTTTTTT,CASSPTERGPGELFF
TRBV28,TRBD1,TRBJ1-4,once,TGTGCCAGCAGTACACAGGGGGGATTCGAAAAACTGTTTTTT,CASSTQGGFEKLFF
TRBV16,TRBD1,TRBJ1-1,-,TGTGCCAGCAGCCTCAACCGAGGGACAGGGGCCCACGCTTTCTTT,CASSLNRGTGAHAFF
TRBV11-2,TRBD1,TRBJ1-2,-,TGTGCCAGCAGCTTCGGAGGGGACAGAAATGGCTACACCTTC,CASSFGGDRNGYTF
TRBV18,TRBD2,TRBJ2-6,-,TGTGCCAGCTCACCTAGCGGGGCCTCTGGGGCCAACGTCCTGACTTTC,CASSPSGASGANVLTF